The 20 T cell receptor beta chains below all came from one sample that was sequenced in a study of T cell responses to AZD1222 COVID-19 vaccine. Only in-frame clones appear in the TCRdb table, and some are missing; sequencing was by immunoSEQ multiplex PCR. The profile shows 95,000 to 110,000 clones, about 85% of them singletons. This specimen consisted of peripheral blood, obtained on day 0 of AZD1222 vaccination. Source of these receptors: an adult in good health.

CDR3 DNA sequence: TGTGCCAGTAGTGTGACCACAGGTCTTAGATACGAGCAGTACTTC. Its protein product is CASSVTTGLRYEQYF. The V and J genes are TRBV19 and TRBJ2-7; possible D gene TRBD1, 5 bases. This CDR3 comprises 15 residues. Germline assignment: CDR1 LNHDA and CDR2 SQIVND (reference sequence). Trimming cost V 5 bases and J 4 bases, with 18 bases left between them.

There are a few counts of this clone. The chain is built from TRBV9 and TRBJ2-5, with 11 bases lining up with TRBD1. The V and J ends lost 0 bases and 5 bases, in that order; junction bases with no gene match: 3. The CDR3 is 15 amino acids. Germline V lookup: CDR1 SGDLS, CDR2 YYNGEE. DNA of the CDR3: TGTGCCAGCAGCGTAGGGACAGGGGGCTCGGAGACCCAGTACTTC. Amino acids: CASSVGTGGSETQYF.

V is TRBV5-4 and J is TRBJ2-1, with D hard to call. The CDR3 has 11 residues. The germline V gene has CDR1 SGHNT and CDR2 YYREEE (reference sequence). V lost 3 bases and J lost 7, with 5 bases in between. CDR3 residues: CASSSSNEQFF. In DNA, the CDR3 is TGTGCCAGCAGCTCCTCAAATGAGCAGTTCTTC.

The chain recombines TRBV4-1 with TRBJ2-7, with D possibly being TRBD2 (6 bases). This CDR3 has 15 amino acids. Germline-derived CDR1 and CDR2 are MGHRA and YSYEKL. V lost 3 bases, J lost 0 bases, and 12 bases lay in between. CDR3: CASSQGLLSSYEQYF. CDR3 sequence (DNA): TGCGCCAGCAGCCAGGGACTCTTGAGCTCCTACGAGCAGTACTTC.

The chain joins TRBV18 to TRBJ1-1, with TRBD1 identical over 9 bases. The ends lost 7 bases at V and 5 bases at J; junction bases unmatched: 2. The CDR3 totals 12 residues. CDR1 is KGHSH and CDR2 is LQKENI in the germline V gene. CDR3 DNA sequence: TGTGCCAGCTACAGGGGGCTGACTGAAGCTTTCTTT. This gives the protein CASYRGLTEAFF.

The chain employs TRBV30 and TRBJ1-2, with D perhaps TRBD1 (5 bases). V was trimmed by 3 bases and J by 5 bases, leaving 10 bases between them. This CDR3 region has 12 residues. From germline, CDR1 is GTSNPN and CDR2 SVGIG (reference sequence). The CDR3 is CAWRPGRYGYTF. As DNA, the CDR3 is TGTGCCTGGAGACCAGGGCGGTATGGCTACACCTTC.

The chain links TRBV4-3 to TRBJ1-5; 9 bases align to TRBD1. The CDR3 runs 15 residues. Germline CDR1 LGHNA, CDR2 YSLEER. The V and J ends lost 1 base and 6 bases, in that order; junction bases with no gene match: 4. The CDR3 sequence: CASSQGTGAFQPQHF. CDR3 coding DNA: TGCGCCAGCAGCCAAGGGACAGGGGCCTTTCAGCCCCAGCATTTT.

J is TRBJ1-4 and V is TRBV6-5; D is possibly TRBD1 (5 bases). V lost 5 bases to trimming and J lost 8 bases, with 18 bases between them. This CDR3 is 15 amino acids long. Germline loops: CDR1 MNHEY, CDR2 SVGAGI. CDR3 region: CASSHRTTIQEKLFF. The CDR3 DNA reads TGTGCCAGCAGTCACCGGACAACGATTCAGGAAAAACTGTTTTTT.

DNA of the CDR3: TGTGCCAGCAGCCCAATGGGATCCTACAATGAGCAGTTCTTC. Translated, it gives CASSPMGSYNEQFF. This sequence joins TRBV11-2 and TRBJ2-1; D unclear. The V gene's germline CDR1 is SGHAT and CDR2 FQNNGV. The CDR3 is 14 amino acids. Trimming took 5 bases from V and 1 from J, leaving 9 bases between them.

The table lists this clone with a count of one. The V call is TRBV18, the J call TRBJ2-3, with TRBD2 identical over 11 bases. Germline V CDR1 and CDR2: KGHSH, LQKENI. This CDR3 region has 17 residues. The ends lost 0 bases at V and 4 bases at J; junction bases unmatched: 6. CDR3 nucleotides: TGTGCCAGCTCACCACCGACAACTAGCGGGAGATCAGATACGCAGTATTTT. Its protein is CASSPPTTSGRSDTQYF.

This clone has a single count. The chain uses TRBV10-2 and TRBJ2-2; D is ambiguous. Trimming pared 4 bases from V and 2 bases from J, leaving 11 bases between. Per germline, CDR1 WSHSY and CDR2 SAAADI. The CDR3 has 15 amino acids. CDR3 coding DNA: TGCGCCAGCAGTGCCCACCGTTCCAACACCGGGGAGCTGTTTTTT. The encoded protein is CASSAHRSNTGELFF.

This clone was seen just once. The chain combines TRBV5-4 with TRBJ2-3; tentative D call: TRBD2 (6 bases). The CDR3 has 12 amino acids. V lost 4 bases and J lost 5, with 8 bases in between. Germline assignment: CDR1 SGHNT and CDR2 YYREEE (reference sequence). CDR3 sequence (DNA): TGTGCCAGCAGCATTAGCGGAGATACGCAGTATTTT. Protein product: CASSISGDTQYF.

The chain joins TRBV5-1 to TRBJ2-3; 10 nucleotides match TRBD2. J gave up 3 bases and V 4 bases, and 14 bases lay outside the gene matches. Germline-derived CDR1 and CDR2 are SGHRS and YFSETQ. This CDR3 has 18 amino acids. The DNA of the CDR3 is TGCGCCAGCAGCGGCCGTCTAGCGGGAGTCGGAGGGACAGATACGCAGTATTTT. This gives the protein CASSGRLAGVGGTDTQYF.

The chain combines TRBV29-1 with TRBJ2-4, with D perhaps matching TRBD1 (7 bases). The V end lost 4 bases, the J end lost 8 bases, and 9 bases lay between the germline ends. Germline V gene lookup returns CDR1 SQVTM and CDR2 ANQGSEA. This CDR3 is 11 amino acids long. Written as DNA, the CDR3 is TGCAGCGTTGGCAGGGGGGACATTCAGTACTTC. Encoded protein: CSVGRGDIQYF.

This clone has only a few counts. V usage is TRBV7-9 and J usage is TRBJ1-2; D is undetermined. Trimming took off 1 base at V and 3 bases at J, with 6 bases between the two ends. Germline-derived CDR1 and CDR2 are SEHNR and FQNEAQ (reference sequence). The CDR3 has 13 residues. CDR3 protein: CASSLEADYGYTF. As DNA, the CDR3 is TGTGCCAGCAGCTTAGAGGCAGACTATGGCTACACCTTC.

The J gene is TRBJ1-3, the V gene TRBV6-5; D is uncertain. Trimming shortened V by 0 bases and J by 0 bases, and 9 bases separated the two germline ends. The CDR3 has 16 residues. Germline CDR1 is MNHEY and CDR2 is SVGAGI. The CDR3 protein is CASSYSAGSSGNTIYF. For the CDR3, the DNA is TGTGCCAGCAGTTACTCGGCCGGGAGCTCTGGAAACACCATATATTTT.

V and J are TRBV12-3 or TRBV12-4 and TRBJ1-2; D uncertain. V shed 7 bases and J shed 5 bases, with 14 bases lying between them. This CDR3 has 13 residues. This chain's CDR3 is CASTPAAGYGYTF. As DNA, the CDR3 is TGTGCCAGCACCCCCGCCGCCGGGTATGGCTACACCTTC.

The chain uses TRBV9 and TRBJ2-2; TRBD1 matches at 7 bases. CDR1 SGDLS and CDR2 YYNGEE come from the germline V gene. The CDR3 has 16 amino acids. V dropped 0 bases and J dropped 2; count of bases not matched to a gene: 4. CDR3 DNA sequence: TGTGCCAGCAGCGTAGCGGGACAGACTAACACCGGGGAGCTGTTTTTT. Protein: CASSVAGQTNTGELFF.

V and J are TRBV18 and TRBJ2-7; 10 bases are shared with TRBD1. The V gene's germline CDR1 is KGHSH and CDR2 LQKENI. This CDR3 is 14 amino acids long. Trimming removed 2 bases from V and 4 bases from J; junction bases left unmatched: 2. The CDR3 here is CASSPGTGVYEQYF. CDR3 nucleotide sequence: TGTGCCAGCTCACCAGGGACAGGGGTATACGAGCAGTACTTC.

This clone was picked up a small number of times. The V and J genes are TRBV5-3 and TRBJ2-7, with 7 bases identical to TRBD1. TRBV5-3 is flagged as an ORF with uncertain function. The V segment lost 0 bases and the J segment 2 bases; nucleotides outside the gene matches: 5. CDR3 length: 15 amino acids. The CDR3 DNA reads TGTGCCAGAAGCTTGGGACAGGGTGAACCCTACGAGCAGTACTTC. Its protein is CARSLGQGEPYEQYF.